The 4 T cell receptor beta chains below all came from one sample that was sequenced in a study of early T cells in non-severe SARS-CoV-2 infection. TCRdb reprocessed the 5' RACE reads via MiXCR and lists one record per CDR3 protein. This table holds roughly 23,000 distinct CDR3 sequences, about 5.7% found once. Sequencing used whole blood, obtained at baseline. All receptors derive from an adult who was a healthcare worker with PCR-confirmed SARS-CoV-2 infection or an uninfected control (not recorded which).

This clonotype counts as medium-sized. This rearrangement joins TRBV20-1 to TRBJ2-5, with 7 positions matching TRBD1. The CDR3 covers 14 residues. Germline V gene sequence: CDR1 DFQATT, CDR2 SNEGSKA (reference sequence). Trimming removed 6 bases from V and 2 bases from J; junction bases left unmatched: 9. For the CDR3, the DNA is TGCAGTGCAAGACGAACAGGGGATCAAGAGACCCAGTACTTC. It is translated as CSARRTGDQETQYF.

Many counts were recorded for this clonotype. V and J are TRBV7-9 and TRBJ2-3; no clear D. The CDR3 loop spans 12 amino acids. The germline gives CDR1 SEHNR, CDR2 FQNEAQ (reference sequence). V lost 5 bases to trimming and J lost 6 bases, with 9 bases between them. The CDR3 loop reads CASSPYGDTQYF. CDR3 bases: TGTGCCAGCAGCCCTTACGGGGATACGCAGTATTTT. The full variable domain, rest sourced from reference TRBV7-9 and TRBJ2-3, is DTGVSQNPRHKITKRGQNVTFRCDPISEHNRLYWYRQTLGQGPEFLTYFQNEAQLEKSRLLSDRFSAERPKGSFSTLEIQRTEQGDSAMYLCASSPYGDTQYFGPGTRLTVL.

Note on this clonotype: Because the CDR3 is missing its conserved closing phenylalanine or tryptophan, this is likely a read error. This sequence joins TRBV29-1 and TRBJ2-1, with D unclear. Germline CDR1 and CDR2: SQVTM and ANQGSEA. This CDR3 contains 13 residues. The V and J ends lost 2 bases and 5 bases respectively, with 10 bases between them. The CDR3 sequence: CSVESWANNEQFS. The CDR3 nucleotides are TGCAGCGTTGAAAGTTGGGCCAACAATGAGCAGTTCTCC.

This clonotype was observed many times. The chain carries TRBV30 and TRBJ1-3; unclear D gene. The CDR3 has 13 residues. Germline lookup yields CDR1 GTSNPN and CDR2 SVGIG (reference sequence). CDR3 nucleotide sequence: TGTGCAAGACCCGACCCCGCCAGAAACACCATATATTTT. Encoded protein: CARPDPARNTIYF. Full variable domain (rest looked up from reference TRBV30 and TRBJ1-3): SQTIHQWPATLVQPVGSPLSLECTVEGTSNPNLYWYRQAAGRGLQLLFYSVGIGQISSEVPQNLSASRPQDRQFILSSKKLLLSDSGFYLCARPDPARNTIYFGEGSWLTVV.